Following are 28 T cell receptor beta chains from one sample sequenced in a study of CD8 T cells in Susac syndrome. cDNA came from roughly 0.53 to 1 ug RNA primed by random hexamers. Each CDR3 protein is one row after TCRdb ran MiXCR on the immunoSEQ multiplex PCR reads. The repertoire includes 150,000 to 200,000 distinct CDR3 sequences, around 94% of them detected once, and approximately 0.11% sits in the top ten. Sequencing input: CD4+ T cells from PBMCs. Receptor source: a human donor with Susac syndrome.

V and J are TRBV5-4 and TRBJ2-1; 11 bases are a match to TRBD2. Trimming at V came to 0 bases and at J to 7 bases, leaving 3 bases not matched to a gene. The germline CDR1 and CDR2 sequences are SGHNT and YYREEE (reference sequence). This CDR3 has 15 amino acids. The CDR3 DNA reads as TGTGCCAGCAGCTTGGTTAGCGGGGGGGCAAATGAGCAGTTCTTC. Translation gives CASSLVSGGANEQFF.

This sequence joins TRBV5-4 and TRBJ1-6, with TRBD1 matching over 9 bases. In germline, CDR1 is SGHNT, CDR2 YYREEE (reference sequence). This CDR3 has 14 residues. CDR3 nucleotides: TGTGCGATCGCCCCGGGACAGGGTAATTCACCCCTCCACTTT. The encoded protein is CAIAPGQGNSPLHF. The entire variable domain, with the rest obtained from reference TRBV5-4 and TRBJ1-6, is as follows: ETGVTQSPTHLIKTRGQQVTLRCSSQSGHNTVSWYQQALGQGPQFIFQYYREEENGRGNFPPRFSGLQFPNYSSELNVNALELDDSALYLCAIAPGQGNSPLHFGNGTRLTVT.

The chain joins TRBV4-2 to TRBJ2-2, with 9 bases that match TRBD2. V dropped 7 bases and J dropped 6; count of bases not matched to a gene: 15. Germline CDR1 reads LGHNA; CDR2 reads YNFKEQ. This CDR3 contains 17 residues. CDR3 coding DNA: TGTGCCAGCACCATTATATCGGCGGGGGGGCTGGCCGGGGAGCTGTTTTTT. Translating gives CASTIISAGGLAGELFF.

This sequence joins TRBV5-4 and TRBJ1-1; 10 nucleotides agree with TRBD1. From germline, CDR1 is SGHNT and CDR2 YYREEE (reference sequence). J gave up 4 bases and V 1 base, and 10 bases lay outside the gene matches. The CDR3 covers 17 residues. The chain's CDR3 is CASSLRQGASQVTEAFF. CDR3 DNA: TGTGCCAGCAGCTTGCGACAGGGGGCCTCCCAAGTCACTGAAGCTTTCTTT. Using reference TRBV5-4 and TRBJ1-1 for the parts outside the CDR3, the full variable domain is ETGVTQSPTHLIKTRGQQVTLRCSSQSGHNTVSWYQQALGQGPQFIFQYYREEENGRGNFPPRFSGLQFPNYSSELNVNALELDDSALYLCASSLRQGASQVTEAFFGQGTRLTVV.

The V gene is TRBV3-1, the J gene TRBJ2-1; D not certain. In germline, CDR1 is LGHDT, CDR2 YNNKEL (reference sequence). Trimming cost V 1 base and J 10 bases, with 8 bases left between them. The CDR3 covers 12 residues. CDR3 sequence (DNA): TGTGCCAGCAGCCAAGTGGCAGGAGAGCAGTTCTTC. It yields the protein CASSQVAGEQFF.

This clonotype was seen just once. V usage is TRBV29-1 and J usage is TRBJ1-4; TRBD1 aligns across 10 bases. CDR3 length: 14 amino acids. The J segment lost 4 bases and the V segment lost 6 bases, leaving 5 bases of the junction unmatched. CDR1 and CDR2 from the germline V gene are SQVTM and ANQGSEA. CDR3 in amino acids: CSVTGQGGNEKLFF. The CDR3 DNA follows: TGCAGCGTCACCGGACAGGGGGGTAATGAAAAACTGTTTTTT.

The V call is TRBV11-2, the J call TRBJ1-4; 7 positions match TRBD1. V shed 1 base and J 6 bases; nucleotides not matched to a gene: 5. CDR1 is SGHAT and CDR2 is FQNNGV in the germline V gene. The CDR3 consists of 15 residues. The CDR3, as DNA: TGTGCCAGCAGCTTAGGGACAGGACGGGATGAAAAACTGTTTTTT. This sequence encodes CASSLGTGRDEKLFF. The variable domain in full, with the rest retrieved from reference TRBV11-2 and TRBJ1-4, is EAGVAQSPRYKIIEKRQSVAFWCNPISGHATLYWYQQILGQGPKLLIQFQNNGVVDDSQLPKDRFSAERLKGVDSTLKIQPAKLEDSAVYLCASSLGTGRDEKLFFGSGTQLSVL.

The chain is built from TRBV2 and TRBJ2-7, with 10 bases that match TRBD1. Losses at the gene ends were 5 bases for V and 3 bases for J; bases not matched to a gene: 7. The germline V gene encodes CDR1 SNHLY and CDR2 FYNNEI. The CDR3 extends over 15 amino acids. In nucleotides, the CDR3 is TGTGCCAGCAGTCACACGGGACAGGGGCTCTACGAGCAGTACTTC. Translation: CASSHTGQGLYEQYF.

J is TRBJ2-1 and V is TRBV3-1; D is perhaps TRBD2 (7 bases). CDR3 length: 11 residues. CDR1 is LGHDT and CDR2 is YNNKEL in the germline V gene (reference sequence). Trimming pared 4 bases from V and 14 bases from J, leaving 12 bases between. CDR3 loop: CASSRPGGKFF. The CDR3 nucleotides are TGTGCCAGCAGCCGACCGGGGGGCAAGTTCTTC.

J is TRBJ2-5 and V is TRBV9; D might be TRBD1 or TRBD2, each matching 5 bases. Germline V gene data show CDR1 as SGDLS and CDR2 as YYNGEE. CDR3 length: 18 residues. V was pared by 2 bases and J by 4 bases, with 24 bases between. CDR3 amino acids: CASSVNPPGTIVGETQYF. The CDR3 DNA is TGTGCCAGCAGCGTTAATCCGCCGGGGACGATCGTAGGAGAGACCCAGTACTTC.

The chain couples TRBV24-1 to TRBJ2-2, with D hard to call. The CDR3 runs 10 residues. Germline V gene data show CDR1 as KGHDR and CDR2 as SFDVKD. V was trimmed by 9 bases and J by 10 bases, leaving 8 bases between them. The CDR3 nucleotides read TGTGCCACCGTACCCGAGGAGCTGTTTTTT. Translation: CATVPEELFF.

This sequence joins TRBV5-1 and TRBJ2-7, with 9 bases matching TRBD1. J was trimmed by 3 bases and V by 0 bases; bases with no gene match: 4. The CDR3 is made up of 15 amino acids. CDR1 SGHRS and CDR2 YFSETQ come from the germline V gene. The CDR3 nucleotides read TGCGCCAGCAGCTTGGGGGGGACAGGGTTCTACGAGCAGTACTTC. Amino acids: CASSLGGTGFYEQYF.

Only a few counts were recorded for this clonotype. The chain joins TRBV3-1 to TRBJ2-5, with D tentatively TRBD1 or TRBD2 (6 bases each). The CDR3 covers 13 residues. V was trimmed by 7 bases and J by 5 bases, leaving 14 bases between them. Germline V CDR1 and CDR2: LGHDT, YNNKEL (reference sequence). The CDR3 DNA reads as TGTGCCAGCACCCCCGGAGGGGGGGAGACCCAGTACTTC. As protein: CASTPGGGETQYF.

The chain joins TRBV29-1 to TRBJ1-2; possibly TRBD1 for D (5 bases). Trimming left V 4 bases short and J 7 bases short, with 19 bases between. The CDR3 consists of 14 residues. The germline V gene has CDR1 SQVTM and CDR2 ANQGSEA. The CDR3 DNA sequence: TGCAGCGTTGTAGACGGGGCAGGTGTAGGTGGCTACACCTTC. Translated: CSVVDGAGVGGYTF.

The chain couples TRBV2 to TRBJ2-7; TRBD2 is a possible D gene (6 bases). Germline CDR1 is SNHLY and CDR2 is FYNNEI. The CDR3 is 12 residues long. V was trimmed by 9 bases and J by 5 bases, leaving 14 bases between them. The CDR3 sequence: CARASRGNEQYF. Here the CDR3 DNA reads TGTGCCAGGGCCTCTCGGGGGAACGAGCAGTACTTC.

The chain is built from TRBV5-1 and TRBJ2-5; D gene ambiguous. The CDR3 is 12 amino acids. The V end lost 2 bases, the J end lost 2 bases, and 4 bases lay between the germline ends. Germline V gene lookup returns CDR1 SGHRS and CDR2 YFSETQ. Here the CDR3 DNA reads TGCGCCAGCAGCTTCCTTCAAGAGACCCAGTACTTC. Its protein product is CASSFLQETQYF.

This rearrangement joins TRBV15 to TRBJ2-7; the D call may be TRBD1 or TRBD2 (5 bases each). The germline V and J ends were trimmed by 0 bases and 5 bases, with 23 bases remaining between them. The CDR3 runs to 18 residues. CDR1 LNHNV and CDR2 YYDKDF come from the germline V gene (reference sequence). CDR3 DNA sequence: TGTGCCACCAGCAGAGATCTTCCGGAGGCATCTAAAGGGGACGAGCAGTACTTC. It is translated as CATSRDLPEASKGDEQYF.

This clonotype was observed a single time. The V call is TRBV3-1, the J call TRBJ2-1, with unresolved D. Trimming removed 0 bases from V and 0 bases from J, with 9 bases in between. The CDR3 totals 16 residues. Germline V lookup: CDR1 LGHDT, CDR2 YNNKEL (reference sequence). CDR3 loop: CASSQDMGISYNEQFF. In DNA, the CDR3 is TGTGCCAGCAGCCAAGATATGGGAATCTCCTACAATGAGCAGTTCTTC.

V and J are TRBV2 and TRBJ1-1, with 7 bases fitting TRBD1. The CDR3 is 15 amino acids. V dropped 6 bases and J dropped 4; count of bases not matched to a gene: 11. The germline CDR1 and CDR2 sequences are SNHLY and FYNNEI. The chain's CDR3 is CASRALTGRFTEAFF. The CDR3 nucleotides are TGTGCCAGCAGGGCACTGACAGGGAGGTTCACTGAAGCTTTCTTT.

Written as DNA, the CDR3 is TGCGCCAGCAGCCCTATCCCCGGGACCGAGGAAAAACTGTTTTTT. This encodes CASSPIPGTEEKLFF. The J gene is TRBJ1-4, the V gene TRBV5-1; a weak D match, TRBD1 (5 bases). CDR1 and CDR2 (germline): SGHRS, YFSETQ. The CDR3 contains 15 residues. V was cut by 4 bases and J by 8 bases, with 18 bases left in between. The full variable domain, rest sourced from reference TRBV5-1 and TRBJ1-4, is KAGVTQTPRYLIKTRGQQVTLSCSPISGHRSVSWYQQTPGQGLQFLFEYFSETQRNKGNFPGRFSGRQFSNSRSEMNVSTLELGDSALYLCASSPIPGTEEKLFFGSGTQLSVL.

The chain recombines TRBV20-1 with TRBJ1-6; D possibly corresponds to TRBD1 (5 bases). The V end lost 6 bases, the J end lost 7 bases, and 10 bases lay between the germline ends. CDR3 length: 12 residues. Germline V gene sequence: CDR1 DFQATT, CDR2 SNEGSKA (reference sequence). Here the CDR3 reads CSAPEGNSPLHF. CDR3 coding DNA: TGCAGTGCACCGGAGGGGAATTCACCCCTCCACTTT.

This chain connects TRBV3-1 to TRBJ2-3, with TRBD2 identical over 13 bases. Germline CDR1 and CDR2: LGHDT and YNNKEL (reference sequence). Losses at the gene ends were 3 bases for V and 7 bases for J; bases not matched to a gene: 7. The CDR3 length is 16 residues. CDR3 protein: CASSQAGTSGENTQYF. The DNA for the CDR3 is TGTGCCAGCAGCCAGGCCGGGACTAGCGGGGAAAATACGCAGTATTTT.

The chain recombines TRBV5-6 with TRBJ1-1; D perhaps matches TRBD1 (5 bases). Trimming cost V 4 bases and J 5 bases, with 12 bases left between them. The CDR3 contains 13 residues. Germline CDR1 and CDR2: SGHDT and YYEEEE. The CDR3 is CASSERGLTEAFF. CDR3 DNA: TGTGCCAGCAGCGAGAGGGGATTGACTGAAGCTTTCTTT.

V is TRBV6-6 and J is TRBJ1-1; no reliable D call. CDR3 length: 11 amino acids. Germline CDR1 is MNHNY and CDR2 is SVGAGI (reference sequence). The ends were cut back, 3 bases at V and 10 bases at J, with 9 bases in the middle. The CDR3 sequence is CASSYARGAFF. CDR3 DNA: TGTGCCAGCAGTTATGCCCGAGGAGCTTTCTTT.

This clonotype was recorded once. The V gene is TRBV2, the J gene TRBJ2-1, with TRBD2 identical over 13 bases. Germline loops: CDR1 SNHLY, CDR2 FYNNEI. The V gene end was trimmed by 6 bases and the J gene end by 7 bases; junction bases not matched to a gene: 15. There are 18 residues in the CDR3. The CDR3 bases are TGTGCCAGCAGACCTACAACTTGGACTAGCGGGGGCTCGAATGAGCAGTTCTTC. Residues: CASRPTTWTSGGSNEQFF. Full variable domain (rest looked up from reference TRBV2 and TRBJ2-1): EPEVTQTPSHQVTQMGQEVILRCVPISNHLYFYWYRQILGQKVEFLVSFYNNEISEKSEIFDDQFSVERPDGSNFTLKIRSTKLEDSAMYFCASRPTTWTSGGSNEQFFGPGTRLTVL.

This clonotype was found once. This rearrangement joins TRBV30 to TRBJ2-5; D unresolved. V was shortened by 3 bases and J by 2 bases, with 7 bases between the two germline ends. CDR3 length equals 12 residues. Germline CDR1 is GTSNPN and CDR2 is SVGIG (reference sequence). Here the CDR3 DNA reads TGTGCCTGGAGGCAGGCGCAAGAGACCCAGTACTTC. This encodes CAWRQAQETQYF.

The chain has TRBV3-1 and TRBJ2-1; the D call may be TRBD1 or TRBD2 (5 bases each). The CDR3 consists of 17 residues. Germline V lookup: CDR1 LGHDT, CDR2 YNNKEL (reference sequence). With 0 bases removed from V and 3 bases from J, the gap between germline ends came to 15 bases. CDR3: CASSQEGVGNFYNEQFF. The CDR3 region has the DNA TGTGCCAGCAGCCAAGAGGGGGTAGGCAATTTCTACAATGAGCAGTTCTTC.

This chain joins TRBV3-1 and TRBJ2-1, with 10 bases lining up with TRBD2. The V gene end was trimmed by 4 bases and the J gene end by 9 bases; junction bases not matched to a gene: 6. This CDR3 has 14 amino acids. Germline CDR1 reads LGHDT; CDR2 reads YNNKEL (reference sequence). The CDR3 loop is CASSPVASGGEQFF. The CDR3 DNA reads TGTGCCAGCAGCCCGGTGGCTAGCGGGGGTGAGCAGTTCTTC.